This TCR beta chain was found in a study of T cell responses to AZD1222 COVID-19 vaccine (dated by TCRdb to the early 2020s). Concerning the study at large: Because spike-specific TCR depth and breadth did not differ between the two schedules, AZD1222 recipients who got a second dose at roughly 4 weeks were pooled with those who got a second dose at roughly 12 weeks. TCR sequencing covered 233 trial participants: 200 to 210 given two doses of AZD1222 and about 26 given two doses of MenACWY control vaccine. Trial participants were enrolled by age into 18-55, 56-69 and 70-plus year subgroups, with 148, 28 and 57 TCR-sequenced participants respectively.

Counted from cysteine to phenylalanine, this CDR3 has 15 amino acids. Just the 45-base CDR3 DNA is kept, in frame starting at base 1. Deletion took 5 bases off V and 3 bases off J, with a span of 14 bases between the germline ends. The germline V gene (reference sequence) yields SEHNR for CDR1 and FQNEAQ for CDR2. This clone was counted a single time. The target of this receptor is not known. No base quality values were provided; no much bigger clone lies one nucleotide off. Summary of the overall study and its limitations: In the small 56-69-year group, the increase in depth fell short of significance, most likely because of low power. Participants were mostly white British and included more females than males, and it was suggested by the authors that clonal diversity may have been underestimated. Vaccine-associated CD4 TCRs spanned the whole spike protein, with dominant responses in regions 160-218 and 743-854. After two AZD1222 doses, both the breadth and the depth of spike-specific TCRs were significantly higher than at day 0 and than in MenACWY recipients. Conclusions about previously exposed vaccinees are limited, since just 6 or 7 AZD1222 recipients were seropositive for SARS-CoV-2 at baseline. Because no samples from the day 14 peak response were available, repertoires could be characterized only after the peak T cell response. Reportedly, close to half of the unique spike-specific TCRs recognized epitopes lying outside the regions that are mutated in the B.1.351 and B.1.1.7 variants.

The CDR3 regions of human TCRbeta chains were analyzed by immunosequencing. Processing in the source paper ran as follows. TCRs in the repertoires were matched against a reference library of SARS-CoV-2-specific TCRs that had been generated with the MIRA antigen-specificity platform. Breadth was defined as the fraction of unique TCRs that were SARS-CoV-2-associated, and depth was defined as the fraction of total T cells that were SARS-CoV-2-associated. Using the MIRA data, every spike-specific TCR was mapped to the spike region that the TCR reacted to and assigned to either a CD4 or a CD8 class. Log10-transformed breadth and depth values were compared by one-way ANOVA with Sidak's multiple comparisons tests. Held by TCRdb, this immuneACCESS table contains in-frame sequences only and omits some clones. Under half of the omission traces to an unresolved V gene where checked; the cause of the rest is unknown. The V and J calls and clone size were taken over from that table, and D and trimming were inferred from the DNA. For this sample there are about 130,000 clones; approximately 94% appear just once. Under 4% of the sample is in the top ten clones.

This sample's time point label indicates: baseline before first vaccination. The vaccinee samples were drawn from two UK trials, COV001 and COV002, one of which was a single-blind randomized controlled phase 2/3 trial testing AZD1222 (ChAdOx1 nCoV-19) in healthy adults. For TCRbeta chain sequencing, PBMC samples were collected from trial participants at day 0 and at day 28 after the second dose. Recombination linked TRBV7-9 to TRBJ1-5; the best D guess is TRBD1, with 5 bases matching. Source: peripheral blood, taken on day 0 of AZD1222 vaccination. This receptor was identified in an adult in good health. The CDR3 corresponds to CASSPLGGVNQPQHF. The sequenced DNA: TGTGCCAGCAGCCCCCTCGGGGGGGTCAATCAGCCCCAGCATTTT.